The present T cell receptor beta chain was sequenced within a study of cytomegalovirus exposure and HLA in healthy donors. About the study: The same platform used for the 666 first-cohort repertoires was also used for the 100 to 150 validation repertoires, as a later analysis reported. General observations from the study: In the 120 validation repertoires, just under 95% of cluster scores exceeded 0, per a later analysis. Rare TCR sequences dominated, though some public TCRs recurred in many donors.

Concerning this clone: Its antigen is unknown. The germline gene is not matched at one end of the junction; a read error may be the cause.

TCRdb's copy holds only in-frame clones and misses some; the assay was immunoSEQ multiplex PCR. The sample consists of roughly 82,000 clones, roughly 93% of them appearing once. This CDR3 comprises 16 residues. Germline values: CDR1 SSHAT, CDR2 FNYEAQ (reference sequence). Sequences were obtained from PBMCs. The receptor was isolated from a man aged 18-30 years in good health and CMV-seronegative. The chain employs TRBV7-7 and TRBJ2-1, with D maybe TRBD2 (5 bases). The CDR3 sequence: CASSQDYATGYNEQFF. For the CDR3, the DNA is TGTGCTAGCAGCCAAGACTACGCCACGGGCTACAATGAGCAGTTCTTC.